The clone carrying this T cell receptor (beta chain) was recorded once. V was cut by 4 bases and J by 1 base, with 15 bases left in between. CDR1 is SGDLS, CDR2 YYNGEE, per germline. The CDR3 is made up of 16 amino acids. Sequenced by immunoSEQ multiplex PCR; TCRdb stores in-frame clones only, minus some. The data contain approximately 170,000 clones, 84% of them singletons. The data originate from a study of blood T cell repertoires in COVID-19. The genes are TRBV9 and TRBJ1-3; a possible D gene is TRBD1 (6 bases). The clonotype was recovered from a man in his forties or fifties who had recovered from COVID-19. The sample consisted of peripheral blood. The CDR3: CASSPEYRASGNTIYF. The CDR3 coding sequence is TGTGCCAGCAGCCCGGAATACAGGGCTTCTGGAAACACCATATATTTT. The full variable domain, its missing parts supplied by reference TRBV9 and TRBJ1-3, is DSGVTQTPKHLITATGQRVTLRCSPRSGDLSVYWYQQSLDQGLQFLIQYYNGEERAKGNILERFSAQQFPDLHSELNLSSLELGDSALYFCASSPEYRASGNTIYFGEGSWLTVV.